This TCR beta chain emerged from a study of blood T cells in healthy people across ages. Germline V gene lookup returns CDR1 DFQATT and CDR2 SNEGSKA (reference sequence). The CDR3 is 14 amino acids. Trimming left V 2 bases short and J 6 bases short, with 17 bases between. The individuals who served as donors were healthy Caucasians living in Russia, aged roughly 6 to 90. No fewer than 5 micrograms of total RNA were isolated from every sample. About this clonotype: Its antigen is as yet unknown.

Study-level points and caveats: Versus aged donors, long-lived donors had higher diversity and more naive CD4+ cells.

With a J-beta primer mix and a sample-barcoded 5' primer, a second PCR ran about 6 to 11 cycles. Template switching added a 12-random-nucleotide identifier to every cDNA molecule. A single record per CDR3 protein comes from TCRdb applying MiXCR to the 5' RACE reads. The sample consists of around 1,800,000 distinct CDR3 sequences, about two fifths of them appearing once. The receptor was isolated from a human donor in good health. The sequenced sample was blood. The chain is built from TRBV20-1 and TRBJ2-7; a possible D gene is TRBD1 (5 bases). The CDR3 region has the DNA TGCAGTGCTAGATTAGGCCAGGGCCCAGGCGAGCAGTACTTC. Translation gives CSARLGQGPGEQYF.